These 5 T cell receptor beta chains came from one sample sequenced in a study of T cells in Graves' hyperthyroidism and ophthalmopathy. RNA transcripts provided the source from which TCR beta CDR3 regions were amplified. TCR CDR3 underwent first-round RT-PCR with the HTBI primer set. Each CDR3 protein gets one entry after TCRdb re-called the multiplex PCR reads with MiXCR. The top ten clones hold approximately 27% of a sample with roughly 400,000 distinct CDR3 sequences, about an eighth of them seen once. The sample was blood. The receptor source for this set is a man aged 50 to 60 with Graves' ophthalmopathy.

This clonotype has ten or more counts. The chain combines TRBV27 with TRBJ2-1; 16 positions agree with TRBD2. J lost 3 bases, V lost 5 bases, and 10 bases had no gene match. CDR3 size: 19 residues. The V gene's germline CDR1 is MNHEY and CDR2 SMNVEV (reference sequence). The CDR3 nucleotides are TGTGCCAGCAGTCCCCCCCCCGGGACTAGCGGGAGGGTCTACAATGAGCAGTTCTTC. Residues: CASSPPPGTSGRVYNEQFF.

Only a few counts were recorded for this clonotype. The chain joins TRBV20-1 to TRBJ2-7; maybe TRBD2 (6 bases). Trimming removed 0 bases at V and 5 bases at J, with 17 bases between. Germline V gives CDR1 DFQATT, CDR2 SNEGSKA (reference sequence). This CDR3 is built from 15 residues. CDR3 DNA: TGCAGTGCTAGAGATCAGAGGAGGGAGCCCCACGAGCAGTACTTC. This encodes CSARDQRREPHEQYF.

This clonotype was seen at least ten times. The rearrangement uses TRBV28 and TRBJ2-2, with TRBD1 as a possible D gene (5 bases). There are 13 residues in the CDR3. CDR1 is MDHEN and CDR2 is SYDVKM in the germline V gene. V lost 9 bases and J 4 bases, leaving 12 bases between the germline ends. CDR3 sequence reads: CASQDTRTGELFF. CDR3 coding DNA: TGTGCCAGTCAGGACACGCGCACCGGGGAGCTGTTTTTT. The variable domain in full, with the rest retrieved from reference TRBV28 and TRBJ2-2, is DVKVTQSSRYLVKRTGEKVFLECVQDMDHENMFWYRQDPGLGLRLIYFSYDVKMKEKGDIPEGYSVSREKKERFSLILESASTNQTSMYLCASQDTRTGELFFGEGSRLTVL.

In this sample, this clonotype turned up a few times. The rearrangement joins TRBV7-9 to TRBJ2-3; D gene uncertain. CDR1 SEHNR and CDR2 FQNEAQ come from the germline V gene (reference sequence). The CDR3 extends over 15 amino acids. Trimming shortened V by 2 bases and J by 1 base, and 10 bases separated the two germline ends. This chain's CDR3 is CASSLNSLRTDTQYF. The CDR3 DNA is TGTGCCAGCAGCTTAAACTCCTTGCGCACAGATACGCAGTATTTT.

The chain links TRBV28 to TRBJ2-6; D is unclear. The germline V gene has CDR1 MDHEN and CDR2 SYDVKM. The CDR3 consists of 17 residues. Trimming shortened V by 3 bases and J by 2 bases, and 14 bases separated the two germline ends. CDR3 DNA: TGTGCCAGCAGTTTCCACCAGACTGTCCCTGGGGCCAACGTCCTGACTTTC. Translating it yields CASSFHQTVPGANVLTF.